One T cell receptor beta chain is described in this entry. Its specificity is unknown. The sample comes from a study of T cells after posttransplantation cyclophosphamide. Findings and limits, study-wide: After PTCy, TRB diversity resembled that of CNI/methotrexate controls.

V lost 3 bases, J lost 9 bases, and 6 bases stayed unmatched. Germline V CDR1 and CDR2: SGHVS, FNYEAQ. This CDR3 has 13 amino acids. Data came from immunoSEQ multiplex PCR; TCRdb stores just in-frame clones and leaves some out. Of some 47,000 clones in the sample, around 84% were seen once. The receptor comes from a man aged 25 to 40 with a blood cancer, CMV-positive, and with a related stem cell donor. The V and J genes are TRBV7-6 and TRBJ2-3, with TRBD2 matching over 7 bases. Sequences were obtained from PBMCs. CDR3 DNA: TGTGCCAGCAGCTTTCCTAGCGGAGAGACGCAGTATTTT. This translates into CASSFPSGETQYF.